This T cell receptor (beta chain) was identified in a study of glioma-infiltrating T cells after dendritic cell vaccination. CDR3 length: 13 amino acids. The V end lost 10 bases, the J end lost 4 bases, and 16 bases lay between the germline ends. Germline values: CDR1 SNHLY, CDR2 FYNNEI. The time point is: after dendritic cell vaccination, including at tumor progression/relapse. Libraries were prepared by immunoSEQ multiplex PCR; TCRdb keeps only in-frame clonotypes and omits some of them. The sample records fewer than 85,000 clones, around 86% being singletons. J is TRBJ2-5 and V is TRBV2; possibly TRBD1 for D (5 bases). This specimen consisted of blood, obtained after dendritic cell vaccination. The TCR sequence derives from a human donor with glioblastoma. CDR3: CATQWTQAETQYF. The CDR3 DNA reads TGTGCCACCCAATGGACACAGGCAGAGACCCAGTACTTC.